This entry describes one T cell receptor (beta chain). The clone's antigen remains unknown. The record has no base qualities; no much larger clone is one base away. Each collaborating institution followed its own protocols to collect whole blood in K2EDTA tubes. For TCRbeta analysis, collaborators shipped samples as frozen whole blood, isolated PBMCs, or DNA extracted from either of those sample types. TCRbeta CDR3 regions were amplified from genomic DNA by means of the immunoSEQ Assay, a bias-controlled multiplex PCR. In the authors' own workflow: The number of nucleated cells in each sample was estimated from the amplification of reference gene primers within the assay. To quantify the absolute abundance of each unique TCRbeta CDR3 rearrangement, sequence reads were collapsed and filtered. For each sample, productive Simpson clonality was calculated as the square root of Simpson's diversity index across productive rearrangements. Entries here come from immuneACCESS through TCRdb and include only in-frame sequences with V and J called. Some clones fail to appear in such tables; in the studies checked, an unresolved V gene covers under half of the shortfall, and the cause of the remainder is unknown. That table is the source of V, J and clone size, and D and trimming were worked out from the DNA. The sample records 140,000 or so clones, roughly 86% of which are singletons. The ten largest clonotypes hold around 0.91% of the sample.

These data originate in a study of blood T cell repertoires in COVID-19 (dated by TCRdb to between 2020 and 2021). As for the study more broadly: Collaborator samples came from the United States, Italy and Spain and covered acute and convalescent phases of COVID-19. The prospective study material was composed of cDNA or gDNA derived from T cells, B-cell-depleted T cells, or PBMCs. Subjects who had been exposed to COVID-19, were actively infected with it, or had recovered from it provided the deeply sampled blood TCRbeta repertoires that made up the dataset. The repertoires were released in a freely available public database meant as a resource for research on the immune response to SARS-CoV-2. Samples were obtained from the ongoing ImmuneRACE study (first 160 participants) and from roughly 1,300 subjects provided by 6 global collaborators. A de-identified subject ID, COVID-19 status, age in years and sex were almost always included in the sample metadata. Where HLA class I and class II types were available, the types were taken from metadata supplied by the sample provider, not from assay-based typing.

The study at large found these results: Clinical and demographic metadata were provided uncurated, with the amount varying by source and participant.

From cysteine to phenylalanine, the CDR3 is 14 amino acids long. CDR3 DNA only is kept here, 42 bases in frame from base 1. V is trimmed back by 6 bases and J by 3 bases, and the junction contains 6 bases that no gene match accounts for. From the germline V gene (reference sequence), CDR1 is LNHDA and CDR2 is SQIVND. The material sequenced was peripheral blood. The V and J segments used are TRBV19 and TRBJ1-2; 8 of the junction bases match TRBD1. This receptor was taken from a woman aged 50 to 60 with acute or convalescent COVID-19. This receptor carries the CDR3 CASRKTGEDYGYTF. The nucleotide sequence is TGTGCCAGTAGAAAGACAGGGGAGGACTATGGCTACACCTTC.